One sample yielded the 22 T cell receptor beta chains listed below, sequenced in a study of blood T cells in healthy people across ages. A sample-barcoded 5' primer and a J-beta primer mix were used in a second PCR of about 7 to 12 cycles. TCRdb redid the calling of the 5' RACE reads with MiXCR, one entry per CDR3 protein. The sample consists of more than 650,000 distinct CDR3 sequences, 50% to 65% of them appearing once. The source material was blood. The receptors come from a man older than 75 in good health.

The sample holds one count of this clonotype. The rearrangement joins TRBV6-5 to TRBJ2-1; D remains unclear. From germline, CDR1 is MNHEY and CDR2 SVGAGI. This CDR3 comprises 13 residues. Trimming pared 4 bases from V and 7 bases from J, leaving 11 bases between. CDR3 sequence (DNA): TGTGCCAGCAGTTCCCGCATCGGGAATGAGCAGTTCTTC. Translation: CASSSRIGNEQFF.

The rearrangement uses TRBV5-1 and TRBJ2-3; TRBD2 matches at 15 bases. Germline loops: CDR1 SGHRS, CDR2 YFSETQ. Trimming cost V 4 bases and J 5 bases; bases outside gene matches: 11. CDR3 length: 18 residues. The CDR3 DNA is TGCGCCAGCAGCGCGTCAGGACTAGCGGGAGGGCCGGAAGATACGCAGTATTTT. It encodes CASSASGLAGGPEDTQYF. Filled out from reference TRBV5-1 and TRBJ2-3, the complete variable domain reads KAGVTQTPRYLIKTRGQQVTLSCSPISGHRSVSWYQQTPGQGLQFLFEYFSETQRNKGNFPGRFSGRQFSNSRSEMNVSTLELGDSALYLCASSASGLAGGPEDTQYFGPGTRLTVL.

The chain links TRBV6-6 to TRBJ1-5; D not certain. The CDR3 loop spans 15 amino acids. CDR1 is MNHNY and CDR2 is SVGAGI in the germline V gene (reference sequence). V was shortened by 2 bases and J by 1 base, with 9 bases between the two germline ends. The CDR3 DNA sequence: TGTGCCAGCAGTTACGAGGCACCGAGCAATCAGCCCCAGCATTTT. Translated, it gives CASSYEAPSNQPQHF.

The chain links TRBV20-1 to TRBJ2-5; 8 positions agree with TRBD1. The CDR3 runs 14 residues. CDR1 is DFQATT and CDR2 is SNEGSKA in the germline V gene (reference sequence). V lost 5 bases to trimming and J lost 10 bases; unmatched junction nucleotides: 15. In DNA, the CDR3 is TGCAGTGCTCGCGCGGAGGACAGGGTGTCTTACCAGTACTTC. It is translated as CSARAEDRVSYQYF.

The chain is built from TRBV29-1 and TRBJ2-2; 11 bases are shared with TRBD1. The CDR3 runs to 14 residues. Germline assignment: CDR1 SQVTM and CDR2 ANQGSEA. V lost 3 bases, J lost 7 bases, and 4 bases stayed unmatched. This CDR3 reads CSVEGQGVIGELFF. In nucleotides, the CDR3 is TGCAGCGTTGAGGGACAGGGGGTAATCGGGGAGCTGTTTTTT.

The chain carries TRBV4-1 and TRBJ1-1; no clear D. CDR3 length: 13 amino acids. In germline, CDR1 is MGHRA, CDR2 YSYEKL. The ends were cut back, 4 bases at V and 6 bases at J, with 12 bases in the middle. CDR3 sequence reads: CASSRAGVAEAFF. CDR3 nucleotides: TGCGCCAGCAGCCGCGCGGGTGTGGCTGAAGCTTTCTTT.

V gene TRBV15 combines with J gene TRBJ2-3; the D gene is possibly TRBD1 (6 bases). Trimming cost V 8 bases and J 0 bases, with 12 bases left between them. From germline, CDR1 is LNHNV and CDR2 YYDKDF (reference sequence). This CDR3 has 14 amino acids. This CDR3 reads CATGDTPSTDTQYF. The DNA for the CDR3 is TGTGCCACCGGGGACACTCCTAGCACAGATACGCAGTATTTT.

The chain combines TRBV5-5 with TRBJ1-2; unclear D gene. Between the trimmed V and J ends, which lost 4 bases and 4 bases, there was a span of 17 bases. This CDR3 spans 15 amino acids. The germline CDR1 and CDR2 sequences are SGHKS and YYEKEE (reference sequence). CDR3 coding DNA: TGTGCCAGCAGCCCGGAAAGGCCGGCGACCTATGGCTACACCTTC. It is translated as CASSPERPATYGYTF.

The chain is built from TRBV29-1 and TRBJ2-1; TRBD1 is a possible D gene (6 bases). The CDR3 is 13 residues long. CDR1 and CDR2 from the germline V gene are SQVTM and ANQGSEA. V shed 6 bases and J shed 10 bases, with 19 bases lying between them. CDR3 in DNA: TGCAGCGTCGGCCTACAGGGAGTCGGGGAGCAGTTCTTC. Translated, it gives CSVGLQGVGEQFF.

This chain connects TRBV6-5 to TRBJ1-2; 7 bases match TRBD1. CDR1 and CDR2 (germline): MNHEY, SVGAGI. The CDR3 has 13 residues. Trimming removed 5 bases from V and 6 bases from J; junction bases left unmatched: 6. This chain's CDR3 is CASSTLGTDGYTF. Here the CDR3 DNA reads TGTGCCAGCAGTACACTAGGGACAGATGGCTACACCTTC.

The chain employs TRBV11-1 and TRBJ2-3; TRBD1 agrees at 7 bases. J was trimmed by 3 bases and V by 3 bases; bases with no gene match: 9. The germline gives CDR1 SGHAT, CDR2 FQDESV (reference sequence). This CDR3 is 16 amino acids long. CDR3 DNA: TGTGCCAGCAGCTTTGTAAGGGACAGTGTAACAGATACGCAGTATTTT. It codes for CASSFVRDSVTDTQYF.

The chain uses TRBV24-1 and TRBJ1-1; 8 bases are a match to TRBD1. From germline, CDR1 is KGHDR and CDR2 SFDVKD. The CDR3 has 14 amino acids. The junction had 4 bases not matched to a gene; V was cut back by 3 bases and J by 5 bases. Here the CDR3 reads CATSDTGGKTEAFF. For the CDR3, the DNA is TGTGCCACCAGTGATACAGGGGGGAAGACTGAAGCTTTCTTT.

The V call is TRBV12-3 or TRBV12-4, the J call TRBJ2-1; D is possibly TRBD1 or TRBD2 (5 bases each). Trimming took off 6 bases at V and 10 bases at J, with 13 bases between the two ends. This CDR3 spans 12 amino acids. CDR3 sequence reads: CASSRDPWEQFF. In DNA form, the CDR3 reads TGTGCCAGCAGCAGGGACCCTTGGGAGCAGTTCTTC.

The gene calls are TRBV20-1 and TRBJ1-1; TRBD1 matches 9 bases. V trimming: 2 bases; J trimming: 3 bases; junction bases outside the gene matches: 4. CDR1 DFQATT and CDR2 SNEGSKA come from the germline V gene (reference sequence). This CDR3 contains 14 residues. The DNA of the CDR3 is TGCAGTGCTAGAAACAGGGGGCAGGACACTGAAGCTTTCTTT. This encodes CSARNRGQDTEAFF.

The V and J genes are TRBV11-2 and TRBJ1-2; D is ambiguous. Per germline, CDR1 SGHAT and CDR2 FQNNGV. CDR3 size: 15 residues. V was cut by 2 bases and J by 5 bases, with 15 bases left in between. The CDR3 DNA sequence: TGTGCCAGCAGCTTAAGTCCGGCTTCGGGGTATGGCTACACCTTC. It specifies CASSLSPASGYGYTF.

Only one count was recorded for this clonotype. The V call is TRBV27, the J call TRBJ2-1, with D tentatively TRBD2 (5 bases). Looked up from germline, CDR1 is MNHEY and CDR2 is SMNVEV (reference sequence). Trimming pared 3 bases from V and 4 bases from J, leaving 16 bases between. The CDR3 is 16 residues long. In DNA, the CDR3 is TGTGCCAGCAGTTTCGAACCACGGACTCCGTACAATGAGCAGTTCTTC. Amino acid sequence: CASSFEPRTPYNEQFF.

The chain has TRBV13 and TRBJ2-5; 8 bases align to TRBD1. Germline CDR1 is PRHDT and CDR2 is FYEKMQ (reference sequence). The CDR3 consists of 15 residues. J gave up 1 base and V 5 bases, and 6 bases lay outside the gene matches. CDR3 sequence (DNA): TGTGCCAGCAGCGCCCGCGGACAGGGCCAAGAGACCCAGTACTTC. This translates into CASSARGQGQETQYF. Full variable domain (missing parts from reference TRBV13 and TRBJ2-5): AAGVIQSPRHLIKEKRETATLKCYPIPRHDTVYWYQQGPGQDPQFLISFYEKMQSDKGSIPDRFSAQQFSDYHSELNMSSLELGDSALYFCASSARGQGQETQYFGPGTRLLVL.

The rearrangement uses TRBV5-1 and TRBJ1-4; D is undetermined. Germline CDR1 reads SGHRS; CDR2 reads YFSETQ. The CDR3 is 13 amino acids. Deletions cut 1 base from V and 4 bases from J, with 5 bases between. The CDR3 coding sequence is TGCGCCAGCAGCTTGCGCGGTAATGAAAAACTGTTTTTT. It encodes CASSLRGNEKLFF.

The chain is built from TRBV20-1 and TRBJ2-5; D is possibly TRBD2 (6 bases). V was pared by 3 bases and J by 2 bases, with 22 bases between. The CDR3 length is 17 residues. CDR1 and CDR2 (germline): DFQATT, SNEGSKA (reference sequence). DNA of the CDR3: TGCAGTGCTAGCCCCGGCGGGGCAGACTTCGGGCAAGAGACCCAGTACTTC. As protein: CSASPGGADFGQETQYF.

This clonotype was seen at least ten times. The J gene is TRBJ1-1, the V gene TRBV29-1; tentative D call: TRBD1 (5 bases). Germline V CDR1 and CDR2: SQVTM, ANQGSEA. Trimming left V 6 bases short and J 2 bases short, with 16 bases between. The CDR3 has 14 residues. The CDR3, as DNA: TGCAGCGTCCAAAAGCGGGGGGATAACACTGAAGCTTTCTTT. Translation gives CSVQKRGDNTEAFF.

This clonotype was recorded a few times. This chain uses TRBV4-2 with TRBJ2-7; possible D gene TRBD1, 6 bases. The V and J ends lost 4 bases and 1 base respectively, with 20 bases between them. CDR3 length equals 17 residues. Germline CDR1 LGHNA, CDR2 YNFKEQ. The CDR3 nucleotides are TGTGCCAGCAGCCCCGGGAAAGGGGGTAAACCGTCCTACGAGCAGTACTTC. Translated, it gives CASSPGKGGKPSYEQYF.

This clonotype was detected many times. The chain combines TRBV29-1 with TRBJ2-1; D is undetermined. Germline V gene data show CDR1 as SQVTM and CDR2 as ANQGSEA. V lost 5 bases and J 6 bases, leaving 11 bases between the germline ends. The CDR3 extends over 12 amino acids. The DNA of the CDR3 is TGCAGCGTTAAGCAGAGTCTCAATGAGCAGTTCTTC. It encodes CSVKQSLNEQFF.